The present TCR beta chain was sequenced within a study of T cells after yellow fever vaccination. Study-wide findings and caveats: Among primary-vaccination clones, most reappeared after the booster, at almost 98% for CD4 and 85% to 90% for CD8.

Comment on this clonotype: Its specificity is unknown.

They built TCR cDNA with 5'RACE template switching, a step that put in a universal primer site and UMIs. MiXCR was run by TCRdb on the 5' RACE reads, yielding one entry per CDR3 protein. Among approximately 300,000 distinct CDR3 sequences listed, 8.7% were seen once. CDR1 is SGHTA, CDR2 FQGTGA, per germline. The V segment lost 5 bases and the J segment 8 bases; nucleotides outside the gene matches: 9. This CDR3 is built from 15 residues. Sequenced material: PBMCs, taken on the day of the first yellow fever vaccination. The chain is built from TRBV7-3 and TRBJ2-1; 10 bases map to TRBD2. The receptor was derived from a young man who received the YFV17D yellow fever vaccine. The CDR3 DNA sequence: TGTGCCAGCAGCCCCCACAGCGGGGGGGTCGATGAGCAGTTCTTC. Translating gives CASSPHSGGVDEQFF.